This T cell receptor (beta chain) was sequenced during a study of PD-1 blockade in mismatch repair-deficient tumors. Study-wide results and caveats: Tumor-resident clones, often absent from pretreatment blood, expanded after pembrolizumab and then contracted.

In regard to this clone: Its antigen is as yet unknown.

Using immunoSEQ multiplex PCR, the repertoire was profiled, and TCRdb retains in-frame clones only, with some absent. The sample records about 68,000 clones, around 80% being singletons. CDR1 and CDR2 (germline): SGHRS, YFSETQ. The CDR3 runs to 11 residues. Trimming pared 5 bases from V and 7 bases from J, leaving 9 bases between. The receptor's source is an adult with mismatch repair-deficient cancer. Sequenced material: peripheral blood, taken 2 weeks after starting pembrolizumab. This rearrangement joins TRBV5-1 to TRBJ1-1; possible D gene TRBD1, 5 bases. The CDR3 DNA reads TGCGCCAGCAGGGACGACAGTGAAGCTTTCTTT. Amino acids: CASRDDSEAFF.